The 23 T cell receptor beta chains below were found in one sample sequenced in a study of identical twins. Using its own MiXCR run on the 5' RACE reads, TCRdb lists one record per CDR3 protein. The sample includes 230,000 or so distinct CDR3 sequences, approximately 8.3% of them seen just once. This sample was shared with a second study, whose subject was yellow fever vaccine responses in identical twins.

Sequencing was performed on CD8+ T cells sorted from blood. These receptors all stem from a woman between 18 and 29 years old in good health.

This clonotype appeared many times. V is TRBV12-3 or TRBV12-4 and J is TRBJ2-7; D is possibly TRBD2 (5 bases). The CDR3 runs to 14 residues. Trimming took off 2 bases at V and 5 bases at J, with 13 bases between the two ends. CDR3 sequence (DNA): TGTGCCAGCAGTTTATCCGGGGTCCTAAACGAGCAGTACTTC. Translated, it gives CASSLSGVLNEQYF.

The chain recombines TRBV20-1 with TRBJ2-2; tentative D call: TRBD1 (6 bases). V was cut by 5 bases and J by 2 bases, with 21 bases left in between. CDR1 is DFQATT and CDR2 is SNEGSKA in the germline V gene (reference sequence). The CDR3 loop spans 17 amino acids. CDR3 DNA sequence: TGCAGTGCTCCAACCCGAAGTGGGACACCTAACACCGGGGAGCTGTTTTTT. Its protein product is CSAPTRSGTPNTGELFF.

This clonotype has at least ten counts. This rearrangement joins TRBV25-1 to TRBJ1-1; TRBD1 is a possible D gene (5 bases). The CDR3 totals 13 residues. In germline, CDR1 is MGHDK, CDR2 SYGVNS. V lost 6 bases to trimming and J lost 4 bases, with 12 bases between them. CDR3 loop: CASRTTESTEAFF. CDR3 nucleotide sequence: TGTGCCAGCAGGACGACAGAGTCCACTGAAGCTTTCTTT.

This clonotype was detected a few times. The rearrangement links TRBV27 to TRBJ2-7, with D perhaps matching TRBD2 (6 bases). V lost 3 bases to trimming and J lost 2 bases, with 11 bases between them. The germline V gene has CDR1 MNHEY and CDR2 SMNVEV (reference sequence). This CDR3 contains 14 residues. The DNA of the CDR3 is TGTGCCAGCAGTTTCGCGGGGACTGCCTACGAGCAGTACTTC. Amino acids: CASSFAGTAYEQYF.

This clonotype has more than one count but fewer than ten. The chain combines TRBV3-1 with TRBJ2-1, with 7 bases fitting TRBD1. J lost 2 bases, V lost 0 bases, and 4 bases had no gene match. Per germline, CDR1 LGHDT and CDR2 YNNKEL (reference sequence). The length of the CDR3 is 16 residues. Here the CDR3 reads CASSQDGQAPYNEQFF. For the CDR3, the DNA is TGTGCCAGCAGCCAAGACGGACAGGCCCCCTACAATGAGCAGTTCTTC.

This clonotype turned up a few times. The V gene is TRBV2, the J gene TRBJ1-1; TRBD1 might be the D (6 bases). Germline assignment: CDR1 SNHLY and CDR2 FYNNEI. There are 15 residues in the CDR3. V dropped 6 bases and J dropped 5 bases, with 19 bases sitting between them. The CDR3 loop is CASSPSRRGGTEAFF. The DNA of the CDR3 is TGTGCCAGCAGCCCCTCCCGCAGGGGTGGGACTGAAGCTTTCTTT.

This clonotype was detected a few times. V gene TRBV5-8 combines with J gene TRBJ1-1; no firm D call. This CDR3 region has 15 residues. CDR1 and CDR2 (germline): SGHTS, YDEGEE. V lost 0 bases to trimming and J lost 2 bases, with 11 bases between them. The CDR3 spells CASSLAAGTNTEAFF. CDR3 sequence (DNA): TGTGCCAGCAGCTTGGCCGCGGGCACCAACACTGAAGCTTTCTTT.

This clonotype was seen more than once but under ten times. V and J are TRBV29-1 and TRBJ2-2; TRBD2 matches 12 bases. V gave up 3 bases and J gave up 5 bases; unmatched junction bases: 7. Germline V gene data show CDR1 as SQVTM and CDR2 as ANQGSEA. CDR3 length: 16 amino acids. The CDR3 DNA reads TGCAGCGTTGAGGGCCTAGCGGGAGGGTTGACCGGGGAGCTGTTTTTT. Protein product: CSVEGLAGGLTGELFF.

The genes are TRBV7-2 and TRBJ2-7; unclear D gene. Trimming pared 2 bases from V and 7 bases from J, leaving 12 bases between. CDR1 is SGHTA and CDR2 is FQGNSA in the germline V gene. This CDR3 spans 13 amino acids. CDR3 sequence: CASSLISGGEQYF. Written as DNA, the CDR3 is TGTGCCAGCAGCTTAATTTCGGGTGGTGAGCAGTACTTC.

This rearrangement joins TRBV6-1 to TRBJ2-1, with D hard to call. Trimming left V 0 bases short and J 0 bases short, with 9 bases between. The CDR3 totals 16 residues. Per germline, CDR1 MNHNS and CDR2 SASEGT. CDR3 in DNA: TGTGCCAGCAGTGAAGCGGTAGACCTCTCCTACAATGAGCAGTTCTTC. Amino acids: CASSEAVDLSYNEQFF.

This sequence joins TRBV28 and TRBJ2-7; TRBD2 agrees at 9 bases. Trimming took 2 bases from V and 4 from J; bases not matched to a gene: 15. CDR3 length: 18 residues. Germline V gene data show CDR1 as MDHEN and CDR2 as SYDVKM. The CDR3 loop is CASSLTASSGRNTYEQYF. In DNA, the CDR3 is TGTGCCAGCAGTTTAACCGCATCAAGCGGGAGGAACACTTACGAGCAGTACTTC.

The gene calls are TRBV2 and TRBJ2-7; no definite D call. Germline assignment: CDR1 SNHLY and CDR2 FYNNEI. V was trimmed by 2 bases and J by 7 bases, leaving 3 bases between them. The CDR3 has 10 residues. This chain's CDR3 is CASSELEQYF. In DNA, the CDR3 is TGTGCCAGCAGTGAATTAGAGCAGTACTTC.

The sample holds a few counts of this clonotype. The chain carries TRBV6-2 or TRBV6-3 and TRBJ2-3; possible D gene TRBD2, 6 bases. The CDR3 loop spans 18 amino acids. Germline V gives CDR1 MNHEY, CDR2 SVGEGT. V lost 5 bases, J lost 2 bases, and 23 bases lay in between. The CDR3 reads CASSDNPFIIADTDTQYF. The CDR3 DNA reads as TGTGCCAGCAGTGACAATCCCTTTATTATAGCGGACACAGATACGCAGTATTTT.

This clonotype was seen more than once but under ten times. At one end, the junction sequence differs from germline, possibly due to a read error. The V and J genes are TRBV4-2 and TRBJ2-7; D not certain. The CDR3 totals 14 residues. The germline CDR1 and CDR2 sequences are LGHNA and YNFKEQ. The CDR3 loop reads CASSQDIGLGAQPF. The CDR3 coding sequence is TGTGCCAGCAGCCAAGATATTGGTTTGGGTGCCCAACCCTTC.

The chain joins TRBV7-3 to TRBJ2-1; TRBD2 agrees at 8 bases. The CDR3 length is 14 residues. The V gene end was trimmed by 5 bases and the J gene end by 9 bases; junction bases not matched to a gene: 9. Germline loops: CDR1 SGHTA, CDR2 FQGTGA. CDR3 sequence: CASSPGGGSREQFF. The CDR3 coding sequence is TGTGCCAGCAGCCCCGGGGGGGGGAGTCGTGAGCAGTTCTTC.

This clonotype was counted between two and nine times. The chain couples TRBV29-1 to TRBJ2-3, with 7 bases identical to TRBD1. The CDR3 is 13 residues long. In germline, CDR1 is SQVTM, CDR2 ANQGSEA. The V gene end was trimmed by 6 bases and the J gene end by 6 bases; junction bases not matched to a gene: 9. CDR3 protein: CSVNPGQWDTQYF. The CDR3 DNA reads TGCAGCGTAAACCCGGGACAGTGGGATACGCAGTATTTT.

The table lists this clonotype with a few counts. CDR3 amino acids: CSAHSGQPANTIYF. The CDR3 nucleotides read TGCAGCGCTCACTCGGGACAGCCTGCAAACACCATATATTTT. This sequence joins TRBV29-1 and TRBJ1-3; 7 bases are shared with TRBD1. The CDR3 runs to 14 residues. Looked up from germline, CDR1 is SQVTM and CDR2 is ANQGSEA. Trimming cost V 7 bases and J 6 bases; bases outside gene matches: 12.

The chain uses TRBV11-1 and TRBJ2-7, with a weak D call TRBD2 (5 bases). The CDR3 spans 14 residues. Trimming removed 3 bases from V and 0 bases from J, with 9 bases in between. Germline assignment: CDR1 SGHAT and CDR2 FQDESV (reference sequence). This CDR3 reads CASSFYGSSYEQYF. CDR3 sequence (DNA): TGTGCCAGCAGCTTCTATGGGAGCTCCTACGAGCAGTACTTC.

There are many counts of this clonotype. The gene calls are TRBV29-1 and TRBJ2-1; unclear D gene. The CDR3 is 13 residues long. Looked up from germline, CDR1 is SQVTM and CDR2 is ANQGSEA. V lost 8 bases and J 3 bases, leaving 14 bases between the germline ends. CDR3 coding DNA: TGCAGCCCCGACTTGCCGGGCTACAATGAGCAGTTCTTC. Its protein is CSPDLPGYNEQFF.

V usage is TRBV3-1 and J usage is TRBJ2-3; the D gene is possibly TRBD2 (7 bases). The germline CDR1 and CDR2 sequences are LGHDT and YNNKEL (reference sequence). This CDR3 comprises 16 residues. The ends were cut back, 2 bases at V and 0 bases at J, with 12 bases in the middle. This chain's CDR3 is CASSQWEGGSTDTQYF. DNA for the CDR3: TGTGCCAGCAGCCAATGGGAGGGGGGGAGCACAGATACGCAGTATTTT.

This clonotype was seen many times. The gene calls are TRBV6-5 and TRBJ2-2; tentative D call: TRBD1 (5 bases). The CDR3 is 14 amino acids. CDR1 and CDR2 from the germline V gene are MNHEY and SVGAGI. V was pared by 4 bases and J by 6 bases, with 12 bases between. DNA for the CDR3: TGTGCCAGCAGTTTCAACCAGGGTCCCGGGGAGCTGTTTTTT. This codes for CASSFNQGPGELFF.

This clonotype has a handful of counts. V gene TRBV4-3 combines with J gene TRBJ2-5; 8 bases map to TRBD2. This CDR3 is built from 17 residues. Germline V gene sequence: CDR1 LGHNA, CDR2 YSLEER. The V and J ends lost 0 bases and 5 bases, in that order; junction bases with no gene match: 11. CDR3 coding DNA: TGCGCCAGCAGCCAAGATACGAGCGGGAGACGGTTGGAGACCCAGTACTTC. This translates into CASSQDTSGRRLETQYF.

The table lists this clonotype with a few counts. The chain is built from TRBV24-1 and TRBJ2-5; no definite D call. CDR1 and CDR2 from the germline V gene are KGHDR and SFDVKD. The CDR3 totals 12 residues. V was pared by 1 base and J by 5 bases, with 4 bases between. CDR3 residues: CATSDLLETQYF. For the CDR3, the DNA is TGTGCCACCAGTGATTTACTGGAGACCCAGTACTTC.